This TCR beta chain comes out of a study of T cell responses to AZD1222 COVID-19 vaccine (dated by TCRdb to about 2021). About the investigation overall: AZD1222 recipients with second doses at about 4 weeks or about 12 weeks were pooled, because spike-specific TCR depth and breadth did not differ between schedules. Enrollment into the trials was organized by age into subgroups of 18-55, 56-69 and 70-plus years, and those subgroups contained roughly 160, 29 and 62 TCR-sequenced participants, respectively. A total of over 230 trial participants underwent TCR sequencing, of whom 207 received two doses of AZD1222 and some 26 received two doses of the MenACWY control vaccine. Points the paper makes about the study in general: Participants were mostly white British and included more females than males, and it was suggested by the authors that clonal diversity may have been underestimated. Nearly half of unique spike-specific TCRs reportedly recognized epitopes outside regions mutated in the B.1.351 and B.1.1.7 variants. In the small 56-69-year group, the increase in depth fell short of significance, most likely because of low power. No day 14 peak-response samples were available, so repertoires were characterized only after the peak T cell response. A significant rise in spike-specific TCR breadth and depth was observed after two AZD1222 doses relative to day 0 and relative to MenACWY recipients. Conclusions about previously exposed vaccinees are limited, since just 6 or 7 AZD1222 recipients were seropositive for SARS-CoV-2 at baseline. The vaccine-associated CD4 TCRs covered the entire spike protein, and the dominant responses fell in regions 160-218 and 743-854.

Concerning this clone: Its antigen is unknown. No much larger clone is present one base from it, and per-base qualities are unavailable.

The CDR3 regions of human TCRbeta chains were subjected to immunosequencing. Processing in the source paper ran as follows. TCRs in the repertoires were matched against a reference library of SARS-CoV-2-specific TCRs that had been generated with the MIRA antigen-specificity platform. Breadth was defined as the fraction of unique TCRs that were SARS-CoV-2-associated, and depth was defined as the fraction of total T cells that were SARS-CoV-2-associated. Using the MIRA data, every spike-specific TCR was mapped to the spike region that the TCR reacted to and assigned to either a CD4 or a CD8 class. Log10-transformed breadth and depth values were compared by one-way ANOVA with Sidak's multiple comparisons tests. TCRdb provides this immuneACCESS table in a form limited to in-frame rearrangements. Some clones are lacking; in checked studies, under half of them reflect an unresolved V gene, and why the rest are absent is not known. The V and J calls and clone size were taken over from that table, and D and trimming were inferred from the DNA. Recorded for this sample are fewer than 130,000 clones; more than 90% of them occurred a single time. Of the sample, approximately 1.3% is held by the ten largest clones.

According to the germline V gene (reference sequence), CDR1 reads LGHDT and CDR2 reads YNNKEL. The CDR3 numbers 15 residues from cysteine through phenylalanine. CDR3 DNA is the only sequence kept; it has 45 bases, read in frame from the first base. V is reduced by 0 bases and J by 3 bases, leaving a spacing of 8 bases between them. The time point label on this specimen signifies: baseline before first vaccination. The vaccinee samples were drawn from two UK trials, COV001 and COV002, one of which was a single-blind randomized controlled phase 2/3 trial testing AZD1222 (ChAdOx1 nCoV-19) in healthy adults. Trial participant PBMC samples were collected at day 0 and day 28 after the second dose for TCRbeta chain sequencing.

This chain is built from TRBV3-1 (or the pseudogene TRBV3-2) and TRBJ1-4, with the identity of the D gene unclear. The sequence came from an adult in good health. Sample: peripheral blood, taken on day 0 of AZD1222 vaccination. The bases are TGTGCCAGCAGCCAAGAATCCAGCTCTAATGAAAAACTGTTTTTT. Its amino acids are CASSQESSSNEKLFF.